The T cell receptor (beta chain) described here comes from a study of blood T cell repertoires in COVID-19. Study overall: Whether acute or convalescent, the COVID-19 samples came from the United States, Italy and Spain. T cells, B-cell-depleted T cells, or PBMCs supplied cDNA or gDNA.

The protocol was immunoSEQ multiplex PCR, while the TCRdb copy is restricted to in-frame clones and leaves out a portion. The repertoire includes around 160,000 clones, approximately 80% of them detected once, and under 7% sits in the top ten. The germline V gene encodes CDR1 SGHVS and CDR2 FNYEAQ. Trimming removed 5 bases from V and 7 bases from J; junction bases left unmatched: 10. This CDR3 contains 15 residues. Researchers sorted participants into cohorts using their self-reported clinical history. Source material: PBMCs or T cells enriched from blood (not recorded which). The chain is built from TRBV7-6 and TRBJ2-1; 8 bases are shared with TRBD1. This TCR was sampled from a man between 40 and 49 years old who had recovered from COVID-19. The CDR3 region has the DNA TGTGCCAGCAGCAAGTCCGGGACAGGCGTTAATGAGCAGTTCTTC. Its translation is CASSKSGTGVNEQFF.